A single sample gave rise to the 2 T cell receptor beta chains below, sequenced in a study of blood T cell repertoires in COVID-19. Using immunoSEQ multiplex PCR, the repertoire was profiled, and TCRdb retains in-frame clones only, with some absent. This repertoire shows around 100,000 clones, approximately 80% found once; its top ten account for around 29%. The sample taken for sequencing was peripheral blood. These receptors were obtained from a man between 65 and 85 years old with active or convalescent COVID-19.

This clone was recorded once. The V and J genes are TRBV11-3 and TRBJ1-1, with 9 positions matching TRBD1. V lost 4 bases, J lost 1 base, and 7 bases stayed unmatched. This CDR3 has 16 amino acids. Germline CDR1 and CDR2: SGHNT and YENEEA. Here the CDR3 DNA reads TGTGCCAGCAGCTCGCTGCCGGGACAGGGGAACACTGAAGCTTTCTTT. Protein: CASSSLPGQGNTEAFF.

DNA of the CDR3: TGTGCCAGCAGCCGGGACACAAACACCGGGGAGCTGTTTTTT. Protein sequence: CASSRDTNTGELFF. This chain joins TRBV2 and TRBJ2-2; possible D gene TRBD1, 6 bases. Germline V gene data show CDR1 as SNHLY and CDR2 as FYNNEI. This CDR3 contains 14 residues. V lost 6 bases and J lost 2, with 10 bases in between.